These T cell receptor beta chains were read from a single sample in a study of T cell responses to AZD1222 COVID-19 vaccine. Data came from immunoSEQ multiplex PCR; TCRdb stores just in-frame clones and leaves some out. Among 110,000 to 150,000 clones, around 91% were seen once, and the ten largest hold around 4.7%. The sample consisted of peripheral blood, taken on day 0 of AZD1222 vaccination. All receptors come from an adult in good health. The CDR3 runs from the conserved cysteine through the conserved F or W. A D gene is named only where the DNA matches it firmly. Size is omitted from some rows. Given values are once, few, many or a class for expanded clones.

j_gene,v_gene,d_gene,abundance,CDR3nt,CDR3aa
TRBJ1-5,TRBV1,.,.,TGCACCAGCAGCTTAGTCCGGGACCCCCGGGTTGTTAAGTCCCAGCATTTT,CTSSLVRDPRVVKSQHF
TRBJ2-6,TRBV27,.,.,TGTGCCAGCAGTTCACAGGGAGGCCCCTACTCTGGGGCCAACGTCCTGACTTTC,CASSSQGGPYSGANVLTF
TRBJ1-1,TRBV30,.,.,TGTGCCTGGAGTGGTCTGGGGACCACTGAAGCTTTCTTT,CAWSGLGTTEAFF
TRBJ1-1,TRBV6-5,.,once,TGTGCCAGCAGACCCACCCGGGGTAACACTGAAGCTTTCTTT,CASRPTRGNTEAFF
TRBJ2-7,TRBV10-3,.,.,TGTGCCACCGGGCCCCGGGGGAAGGACGAGCAGTACTTC,CATGPRGKDEQYF
TRBJ1-6,TRBV6-5,.,.,TGTGCCAGCTCCCTCCGTAGGGGCGGCTCACCCCTCCACTTT,CASSLRRGGSPLHF
TRBJ2-2,TRBV9,.,.,TGTGCCAGCAGCGTAGTTCTCGCGGGAAACACCGGGGAGCTGTTTTTT,CASSVVLAGNTGELFF
TRBJ2-5,TRBV18,.,.,TGTGCCAGCTCACCATTTGGAAGGGTCCCACAAGAGACCCAGTACTTC,CASSPFGRVPQETQYF
TRBJ1-2,TRBV5-4,TRBD1,.,TGTGCCAGCAGCTTCGACAGGGGAGGACCCAACACCTTC,CASSFDRGGPNTF
TRBJ1-1,TRBV19,.,.,TGTGCCAGTAGGCTACAGGGAAGCACTGAAGCTTTCTTT,CASRLQGSTEAFF
TRBJ1-6,TRBV7-8,.,.,TGTGCCAGCAGCTTAGAATTGGAAGGTTCACCCCTCCACTTT,CASSLELEGSPLHF
TRBJ1-2,TRBV19,TRBD1,.,TGTGCCAGTTCAAGGGGACAGGGGTTCTCCGGTGGCTACACCTTC,CASSRGQGFSGGYTF
TRBJ2-3,TRBV5-1,TRBD2,.,TGCGCCAGCAGCTTGGCCTACAGTAGCGGGGGGCCAGATACGCAGTATTTT,CASSLAYSSGGPDTQYF
TRBJ1-3,TRBV3-1/TRBV3-2,TRBD1,.,TGTGCCAGCAGCCGGGACAGGGAGGCTGGAAACACCATATATTTT,CASSRDREAGNTIYF
TRBJ2-7,TRBV27,TRBD2,.,TGTGCCAGTCGACTAGCGGGAGACCTTTCCTACGAGCAGTACTTC,CASRLAGDLSYEQYF
TRBJ1-2,TRBV12-5,.,few,TGTGCTAGTGGTTTGGTACCGGACACCGATTTGTATGGCTACACCTTC,CASGLVPDTDLYGYTF
TRBJ2-3,TRBV3-1/TRBV3-2,.,.,TGTGCCAGCAGCCAAGAAACGGGGCGCACAGATACGCAGTATTTT,CASSQETGRTDTQYF
TRBJ2-2,TRBV28,TRBD2,.,TGTGCCAGCACCTTCGCGGGAACTAGCGGGAGTACCGGGGAGCTGTTTTTT,CASTFAGTSGSTGELFF
TRBJ2-7,TRBV10-3,.,.,TGTGCCACCAGGATAAGGGGCTACGAGCAGTACTTC,CATRIRGYEQYF
TRBJ1-1,TRBV27,TRBD1,.,TGTGCCAGCAGTTCCCTCCACGGACAGGGGGCGGGTGAAGCTTTCTTT,CASSSLHGQGAGEAFF
TRBJ1-2,TRBV7-9,.,.,TGTGCCAGCAGCCCTTCCATTGCAGGGACAATCAATGGCTACACCTTC,CASSPSIAGTINGYTF
TRBJ2-7,TRBV30,.,.,TGTGCCTGGAGTGTTGGCAGTAGTTCCGAGCAGTACTTC,CAWSVGSSSEQYF
TRBJ2-3,TRBV28,.,.,TGTGCCAGCAGTTTATCCAAGCAGACAGATTACACAGATACGCAGTATTTT,CASSLSKQTDYTDTQYF
TRBJ1-4,TRBV19,.,.,TGTGCCAGTAGTATTGGGACTGGACGTGAAAAACTGTTTTTT,CASSIGTGREKLFF
TRBJ2-3,TRBV19,TRBD2,once,TGTGCCAGTAGTATAGGACTAGCCGATACGCAGTATTTT,CASSIGLADTQYF
TRBJ2-1,TRBV6-2/TRBV6-3,TRBD2,few,TGTGCCAGCAGTGATAACCCCCGAGGCGGGAGGGGCAATGAGCAGTTCTTC,CASSDNPRGGRGNEQFF
TRBJ1-2,TRBV19,TRBD1,.,TGTGCCAGTAGTGTGTTCGGGACAGGGGGCCCTTACTATGGCTACACCTTC,CASSVFGTGGPYYGYTF
TRBJ2-4,TRBV5-1,TRBD2,.,TGCGCCAGCAGCCACCGGGGGGGCGAAAACATTCAGTACTTC,CASSHRGGENIQYF
TRBJ1-1,TRBV6-1,.,.,TGTGCCAGCAGTGAACGGCTTTACACTGAAGCTTTCTTT,CASSERLYTEAFF
TRBJ1-2,TRBV2,.,.,TGTGCCAGCACGCGCGAAGTCCGGTTGGCTGGCTACACCTTC,CASTREVRLAGYTF
TRBJ2-2,TRBV6-4,TRBD2,.,TGTGCCAGCAGCCAACTAGCGGGGGACACCGGGGAGCTGTTTTTT,CASSQLAGDTGELFF
TRBJ2-1,TRBV15,TRBD1,.,TGTGCCACCAGCTCACGGGACAGCAATGAGCAGTTCTTC,CATSSRDSNEQFF
TRBJ1-1,TRBV5-1,TRBD1,.,TGCGCCAGCAGCTTGGGAGACAGGGGGCGTCGAACTGAAGCTTTCTTT,CASSLGDRGRRTEAFF
TRBJ1-2,TRBV2,.,.,TGTGCCAGCAGTGAAGCAAGGGCGGGGGGCTACACCTTC,CASSEARAGGYTF
TRBJ2-5,TRBV7-9,.,.,TGTGCCAGCAGCTCCCGGGACAAGGCCGTGGAGACCCAGTACTTC,CASSSRDKAVETQYF
TRBJ2-1,TRBV21-1,.,.,TGTGCCAGATTTGGACAGGACCCTATACGAGCCTACAATGAGCAGTTCTTC,CARFGQDPIRAYNEQFF
TRBJ2-2,TRBV10-3,.,.,TGTGCCATCAGTGCGGCCCCACCGACCGGGGAGCTGTTTTTT,CAISAAPPTGELFF
TRBJ2-7,TRBV20-1,TRBD1,few,TGCAGTGCTAGTCGGGACAGAGCCTACGAGCAGTACTTC,CSASRDRAYEQYF
TRBJ1-1,TRBV29-1,.,.,TGCAGCACGGGGGAGGGGAACACTGAAGCTTTCTTT,CSTGEGNTEAFF
TRBJ1-4,TRBV5-4,.,.,TGTGCCAGCAGCCAGAAACGACAGTCTAATGAAAAACTGTTTTTT,CASSQKRQSNEKLFF
TRBJ1-1,TRBV6-5,TRBD1,.,TGTGCCAGCAGTCGGGACAGGGGAAGTGACACTGAAGCTTTCTTT,CASSRDRGSDTEAFF
TRBJ1-1,TRBV7-9,.,.,TGTGCCAGCAGCTTAGCTGGAAGTGAAGCTTTCTTT,CASSLAGSEAFF
TRBJ2-4,TRBV28,.,.,TGTGCCAGCAGTTTAACCCCCCGCGGGAACATTCAGTACTTC,CASSLTPRGNIQYF
TRBJ1-1,TRBV2,.,.,TGTGCCAGCACCCCGCAACCGGGGGGGGGCACTGAAGCTTTCTTT,CASTPQPGGGTEAFF
TRBJ1-3,TRBV6-5,.,.,TGTGCCAGCAGGTCACAGGGTGGTGGAAACACCATATATTTT,CASRSQGGGNTIYF
TRBJ1-2,TRBV18,.,.,TGTGCCAGCTCACTAAATCTGGACAGAAACTATGGCTACACCTTC,CASSLNLDRNYGYTF
TRBJ1-3,TRBV7-9,TRBD1,.,TGTGCCAGCAGCTTGGCGGGAGAATTCCGGGACAGCGGAAACACCATATATTTT,CASSLAGEFRDSGNTIYF
TRBJ2-6,TRBV29-1,.,.,TGCAGCGTTGCGGGGGCTGGGGCCAACGTCCTGACTTTC,CSVAGAGANVLTF
TRBJ2-7,TRBV16,.,.,TGTGCCAGCAGCCAACCGCGGGGCAGAAGCTCTGGGGGCTACGAGCAGTACTTC,CASSQPRGRSSGGYEQYF
TRBJ1-5,TRBV29-1,.,.,TGCAGCGTTGGGGGCGGGAATCAGCCCCAGCATTTT,CSVGGGNQPQHF
TRBJ2-3,TRBV27,TRBD2,.,TGTGCCAGCAGGGATAGACTTGGGACTAGCGGGGACAAACGCCGAGATACGCAGTATTTT,CASRDRLGTSGDKRRDTQYF
TRBJ1-6,TRBV27,.,.,TGTGCCAGCAGCCCCGGACTGCATAATTCACCCCTCCACTTT,CASSPGLHNSPLHF
TRBJ1-4,TRBV5-1,.,.,TGCGCCAGCAGCTTGGGACACAGTAATGAAAAACTGTTTTTT,CASSLGHSNEKLFF
TRBJ1-2,TRBV27,TRBD1,.,TGTGCCAGCAGTATCCGGACAGGGCTTGGCTACACCTTC,CASSIRTGLGYTF
TRBJ2-2,TRBV7-9,.,.,TGTGCCAGCAGCTTAGTTTTAGCAGCTGTGTACACCGGGGAGCTGTTTTTT,CASSLVLAAVYTGELFF
TRBJ2-5,TRBV10-2,TRBD1,.,TGCGCCAGCAGTGAGGCAGGGGGACGGTCGGAGACCCAGTACTTC,CASSEAGGRSETQYF
TRBJ1-6,TRBV28,.,.,TGTGCCAGCAAGTCCGGGACTGATTGGGCCCTCCACTTT,CASKSGTDWALHF